This T cell receptor (beta chain) was sequenced during a study of graft-versus-host responses after intestinal transplantation. Study context: Uniformly, recipients were administered anti-thymocyte globulin induction with subsequent tacrolimus and steroids for 2 to 3 years. Findings of the study overall: Some GvH clones appeared in ileal mucosa or blood before recipient bone marrow.

Germline V CDR1 and CDR2: LGHNT, FRNRAP. The length of the CDR3 is 13 residues. Some clones are missing from TCRdb's copy, which holds only in-frame ones; the method was immunoSEQ multiplex PCR. The table includes tens of thousands of clones, 85% to 95% detected once. Comment on this clone: Its antigen is as yet unknown. The junction and the germline gene differ at one end; a read error may be behind it.

The sample in question was unstimulated CD8+ T cells sorted from spleen or lymph node cells, obtained before intestinal transplant. The chain has TRBV12-5 and TRBJ2-7, with a possible D match to TRBD1 (6 bases). The TCR originated in a human donor who received an intestinal transplant. The CDR3 DNA is TGTGCTAGTGGTTTAGACAGGACCTACGAGCGGTACTTC. Amino acids: CASGLDRTYERYF.